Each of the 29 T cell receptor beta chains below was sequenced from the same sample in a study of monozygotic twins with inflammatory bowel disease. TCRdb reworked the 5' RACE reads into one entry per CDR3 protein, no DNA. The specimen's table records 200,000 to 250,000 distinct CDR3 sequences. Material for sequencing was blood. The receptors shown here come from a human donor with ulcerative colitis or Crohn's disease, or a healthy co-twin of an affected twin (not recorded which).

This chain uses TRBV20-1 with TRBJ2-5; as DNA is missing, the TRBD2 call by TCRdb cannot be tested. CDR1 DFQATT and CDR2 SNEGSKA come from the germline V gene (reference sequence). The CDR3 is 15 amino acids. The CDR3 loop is CSALSGGSRQETQYF.

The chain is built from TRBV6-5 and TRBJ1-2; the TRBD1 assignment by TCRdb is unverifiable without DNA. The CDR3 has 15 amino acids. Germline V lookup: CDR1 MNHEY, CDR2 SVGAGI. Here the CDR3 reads CASSSAPSANYGYTF.

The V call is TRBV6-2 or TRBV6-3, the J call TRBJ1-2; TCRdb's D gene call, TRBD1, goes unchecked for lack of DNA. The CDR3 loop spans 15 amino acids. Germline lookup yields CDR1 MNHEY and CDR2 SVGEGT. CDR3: CASSYPRTGGEGYTF.

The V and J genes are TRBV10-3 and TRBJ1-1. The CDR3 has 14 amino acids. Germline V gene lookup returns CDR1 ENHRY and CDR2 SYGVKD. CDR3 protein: CAISEPSMNTEAFF.

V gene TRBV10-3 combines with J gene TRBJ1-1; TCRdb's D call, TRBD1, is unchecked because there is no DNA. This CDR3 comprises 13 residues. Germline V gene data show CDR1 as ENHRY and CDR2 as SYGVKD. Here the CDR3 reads CAISDPGGREAFF.

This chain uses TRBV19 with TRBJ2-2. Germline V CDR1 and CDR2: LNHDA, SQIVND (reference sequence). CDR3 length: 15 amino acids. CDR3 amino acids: CASSIRAHNTGELFF.

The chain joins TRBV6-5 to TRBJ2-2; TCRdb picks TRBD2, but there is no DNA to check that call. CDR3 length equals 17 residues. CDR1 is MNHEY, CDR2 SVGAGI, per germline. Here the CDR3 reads CASSYRTSGANTGELFF.

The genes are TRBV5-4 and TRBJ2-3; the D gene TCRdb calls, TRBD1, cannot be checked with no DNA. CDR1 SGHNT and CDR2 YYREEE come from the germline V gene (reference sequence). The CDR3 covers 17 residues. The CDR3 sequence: CASRDIPGAGGTDTQYF.

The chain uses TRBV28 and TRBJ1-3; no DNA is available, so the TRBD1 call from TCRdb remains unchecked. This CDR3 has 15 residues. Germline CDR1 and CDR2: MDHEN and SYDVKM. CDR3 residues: CASISGTVTGNTIYF.

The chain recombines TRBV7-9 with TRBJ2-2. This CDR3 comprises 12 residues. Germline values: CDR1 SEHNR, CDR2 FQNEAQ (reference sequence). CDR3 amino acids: CASSSGTGELFF.

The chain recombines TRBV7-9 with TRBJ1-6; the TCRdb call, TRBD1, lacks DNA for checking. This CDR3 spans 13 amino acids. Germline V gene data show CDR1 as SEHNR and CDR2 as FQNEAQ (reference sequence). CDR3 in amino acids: CASSLKGNSPLHF.

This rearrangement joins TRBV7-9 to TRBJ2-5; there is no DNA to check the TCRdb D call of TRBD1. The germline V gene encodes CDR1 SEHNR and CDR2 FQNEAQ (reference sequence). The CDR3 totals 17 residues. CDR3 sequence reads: CASSQIGEAGGTETQYF.

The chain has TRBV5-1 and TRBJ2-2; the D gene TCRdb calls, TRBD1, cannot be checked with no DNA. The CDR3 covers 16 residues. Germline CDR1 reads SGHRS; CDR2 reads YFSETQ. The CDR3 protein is CASSLLTGSDTGELFF.

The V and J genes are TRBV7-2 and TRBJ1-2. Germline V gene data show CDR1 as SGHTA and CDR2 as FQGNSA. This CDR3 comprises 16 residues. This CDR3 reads CASSLVGGVTNYGYTF.

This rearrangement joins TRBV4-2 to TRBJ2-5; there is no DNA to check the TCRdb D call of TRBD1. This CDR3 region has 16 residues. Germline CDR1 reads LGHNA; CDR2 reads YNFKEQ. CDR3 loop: CASSQERAGKGETQYF.

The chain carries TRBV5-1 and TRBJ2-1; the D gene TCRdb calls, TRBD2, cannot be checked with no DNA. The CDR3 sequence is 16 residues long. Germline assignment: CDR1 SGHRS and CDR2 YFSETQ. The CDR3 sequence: CASSLDPGGGLNEQFF.

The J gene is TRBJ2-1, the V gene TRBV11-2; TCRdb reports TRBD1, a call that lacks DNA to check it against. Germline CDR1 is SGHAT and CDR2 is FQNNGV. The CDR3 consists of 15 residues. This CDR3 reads CASSDRGVSLNEQFF.

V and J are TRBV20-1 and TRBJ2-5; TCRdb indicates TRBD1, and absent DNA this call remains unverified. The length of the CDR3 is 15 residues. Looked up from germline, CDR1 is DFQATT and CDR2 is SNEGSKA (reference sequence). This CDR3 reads CSASGGALTQETQYF.

The CDR3 region is CASSLDRGVSTGELFF. The chain joins TRBV11-3 to TRBJ2-2; TCRdb picks TRBD1, but there is no DNA to check that call. The V gene's germline CDR1 is SGHNT and CDR2 YENEEA. The CDR3 totals 16 residues.

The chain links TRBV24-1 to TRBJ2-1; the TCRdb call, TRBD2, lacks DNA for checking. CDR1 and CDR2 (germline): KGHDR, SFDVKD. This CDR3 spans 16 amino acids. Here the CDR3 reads CATSDSGLADYNEQFF.

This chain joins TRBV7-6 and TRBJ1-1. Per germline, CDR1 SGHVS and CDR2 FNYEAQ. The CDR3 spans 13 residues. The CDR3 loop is CTSSSSWVSEAFF.

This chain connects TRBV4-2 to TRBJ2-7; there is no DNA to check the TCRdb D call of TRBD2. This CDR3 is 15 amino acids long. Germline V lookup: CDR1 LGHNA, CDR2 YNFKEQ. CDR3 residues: CASSQGAGEVGEQYF.

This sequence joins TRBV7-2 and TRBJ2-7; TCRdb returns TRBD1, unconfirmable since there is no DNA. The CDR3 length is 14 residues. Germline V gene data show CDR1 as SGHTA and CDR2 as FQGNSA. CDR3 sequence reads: CASSYTGVWSEQYF.

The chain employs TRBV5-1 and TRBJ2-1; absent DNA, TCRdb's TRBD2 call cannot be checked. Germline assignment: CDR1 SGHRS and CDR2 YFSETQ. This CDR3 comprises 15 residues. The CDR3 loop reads CASSLGREAYNEQFF.

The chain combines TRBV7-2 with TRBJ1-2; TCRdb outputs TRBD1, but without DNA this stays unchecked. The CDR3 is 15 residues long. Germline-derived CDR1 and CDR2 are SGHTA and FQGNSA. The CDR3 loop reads CASSPLRQTNYGYTF.

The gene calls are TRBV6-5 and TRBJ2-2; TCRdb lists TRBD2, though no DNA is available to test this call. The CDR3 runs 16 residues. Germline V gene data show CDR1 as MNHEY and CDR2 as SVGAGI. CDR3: CASRQSGGANTGELFF.

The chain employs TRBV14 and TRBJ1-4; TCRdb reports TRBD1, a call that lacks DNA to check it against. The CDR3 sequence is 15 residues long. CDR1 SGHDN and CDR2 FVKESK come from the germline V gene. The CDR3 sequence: CASSPAGTAAEKLFF.

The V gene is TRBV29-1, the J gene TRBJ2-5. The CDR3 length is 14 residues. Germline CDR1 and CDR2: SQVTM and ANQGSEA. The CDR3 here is CSVDGQAYQETQYF.

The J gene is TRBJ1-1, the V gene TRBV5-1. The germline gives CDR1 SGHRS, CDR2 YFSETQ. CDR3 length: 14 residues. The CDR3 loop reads CASKARVTGTEAFF.